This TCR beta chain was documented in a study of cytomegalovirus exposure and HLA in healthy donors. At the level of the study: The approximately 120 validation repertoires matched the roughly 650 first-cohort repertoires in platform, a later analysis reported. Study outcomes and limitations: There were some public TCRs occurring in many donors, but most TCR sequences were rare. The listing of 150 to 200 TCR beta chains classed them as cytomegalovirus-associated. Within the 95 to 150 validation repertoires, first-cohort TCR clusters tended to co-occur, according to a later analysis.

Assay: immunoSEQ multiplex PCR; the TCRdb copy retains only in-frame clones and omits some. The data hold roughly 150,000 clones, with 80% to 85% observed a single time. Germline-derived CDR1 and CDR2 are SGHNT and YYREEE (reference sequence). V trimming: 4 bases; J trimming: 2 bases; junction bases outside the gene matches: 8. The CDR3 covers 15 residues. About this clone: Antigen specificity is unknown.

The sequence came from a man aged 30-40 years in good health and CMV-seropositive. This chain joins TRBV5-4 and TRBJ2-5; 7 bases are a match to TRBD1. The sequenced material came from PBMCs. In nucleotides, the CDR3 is TGTGCCAGCAGCCTAGACAACAGGGGACAAGAGACCCAGTACTTC. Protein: CASSLDNRGQETQYF.